The rows below give T cell receptor beta chains drawn from one sample of a study of blood T cells in healthy people across ages. TCRdb redid the calling of the 5' RACE reads with MiXCR, one entry per CDR3 protein. The table has approximately 770,000 distinct CDR3 sequences, roughly 64% seen once; the top ten hold about 20%. Sequenced sample: blood. These receptors came from a man aged 25-40 years in good health. CDR3s include the opening cysteine and the closing phenylalanine or tryptophan. The order of the fields is CDR3 protein, CDR3 DNA, D gene, V gene, J gene, clone size. The D gene is left open where the match is weak. Not all rows give a size; the values are once, few, many and, for expanded clones, a class.

CASSGTTESPLHF	TGTGCCAGCAGCGGGACGACGGAATCACCCCTCCACTTT	NA	TRBV9	TRBJ1-6	NA
CASAGPYQETQYF	TGTGCCAGCGCAGGACCCTACCAAGAGACCCAGTACTTC	NA	TRBV6-2/TRBV6-3	TRBJ2-5	NA
CASSYYQAPLPSPLHF	TGTGCCAGCAGTTACTACCAGGCCCCCCTCCCGTCACCCCTCCACTTT	NA	TRBV6-6	TRBJ1-6	NA
CASSLSAHQTDTQYF	TGTGCCAGCAGTTTAAGCGCCCACCAGACAGATACGCAGTATTTT	NA	TRBV28	TRBJ2-3	few
CASSLGGIPYEQYF	TGTGCCAGCAGCTTAGGGGGCATCCCCTACGAGCAGTACTTC	NA	TRBV7-2	TRBJ2-7	NA
CATSRGLWGEQYF	TGTGCCACCAGCAGAGGACTTTGGGGCGAGCAGTACTTC	NA	TRBV15	TRBJ2-7	NA
CASSPGHARGGYEQYF	TGTGCCAGCAGTCCGGGACATGCGAGGGGAGGCTACGAGCAGTACTTC	NA	TRBV12-3/TRBV12-4	TRBJ2-7	once
CASNSGGGLRNGYTF	TGTGCCAGCAACTCAGGGGGAGGGTTAAGGAACGGCTACACCTTC	TRBD1	TRBV28	TRBJ1-2	NA
CASSVRGVGSTEAFF	TGTGCCAGCAGCGTCCGAGGGGTAGGGAGCACTGAAGCTTTCTTT	NA	TRBV5-4	TRBJ1-1	NA
CASSLGQGRSYNEQFF	TGTGCCAGCAGCTTAGGGCAGGGTCGCTCCTACAATGAGCAGTTCTTC	NA	TRBV11-1	TRBJ2-1	few
CAWDPLTGPHYNEQFF	TGTGCCTGGGACCCCCTAACAGGGCCCCATTACAATGAGCAGTTCTTC	NA	TRBV30	TRBJ2-1	NA
CASRLAGDYEQYF	TGCGCCAGTAGACTAGCGGGGGACTACGAGCAGTACTTC	TRBD2	TRBV3-1	TRBJ2-7	few
CASSQDGLAKNIQYF	TGCGCCAGCAGCCAAGATGGGCTAGCCAAAAACATTCAGTACTTC	NA	TRBV4-3	TRBJ2-4	NA
CASSLVRGANYGYTF	TGTGCCAGCAGCTTAGTTCGAGGGGCCAACTATGGCTACACCTTC	NA	TRBV7-2	TRBJ1-2	few
CAITSPGNEQYF	TGTGCCATCACCTCACCGGGAAACGAGCAGTACTTC	NA	TRBV10-3	TRBJ2-7	few
CASSQRDIKGYTF	TGTGCCAGCAGCCAACGGGACATAAAGGGCTACACCTTC	NA	TRBV3-1	TRBJ1-2	NA
CASWGAQEQYF	TGTGCCAGCTGGGGGGCTCAGGAGCAGTACTTC	NA	TRBV27	TRBJ2-4	NA
CASSYSPSGRARYNEQFF	TGTGCCAGCAGTTATAGCCCTAGCGGGAGGGCCAGGTACAATGAGCAGTTCTTC	TRBD2	TRBV6-2/TRBV6-3	TRBJ2-1	NA
CASSLSPSSYNEQFF	TGCGCCAGCAGCTTAAGCCCGAGCTCCTACAATGAGCAGTTCTTC	NA	TRBV5-1	TRBJ2-1	NA
CASSRLLGGANEQFF	TGTGCCAGCAGCCGACTGTTGGGGGGTGCGAATGAGCAGTTCTTC	NA	TRBV4-2	TRBJ2-1	NA
CSASRYFLWRRVFDTEAFF	TGCAGTGCTAGTCGTTATTTTTTGTGGCGCCGTGTTTTTGACACTGAAGCTTTCTTT	NA	TRBV20-1	TRBJ1-1	few
CAISEVGQPQHF	TGTGCCATCAGTGAGGTGGGGCAGCCCCAGCATTTT	NA	TRBV10-3	TRBJ1-5	few
CASSYSRRVAGVYEQYF	TGTGCCAGCAGTTACTCGAGGAGAGTAGCGGGAGTCTACGAGCAGTACTTC	TRBD2	TRBV6-5	TRBJ2-7	NA
CASSPGDFGANVLTF	TGTGCCAGCAGCCCGGGGGACTTTGGGGCCAACGTCCTGACTTTC	NA	TRBV7-7	TRBJ2-6	NA
CASSLMGQGRRPYEQYF	TGTGCCAGCAGTTTAATGGGACAGGGCCGAAGACCCTACGAGCAGTACTTC	TRBD1	TRBV28	TRBJ2-7	few
CASSLATTSDTQYF	TGTGCCAGCAGCTTAGCAACTACCTCAGATACGCAGTATTTT	NA	TRBV7-2	TRBJ2-3	NA
CASSQGFDYTF	TGTGCCAGCAGCCAGGGATTTGACTACACCTTC	NA	TRBV12-3/TRBV12-4	TRBJ1-2	NA
CSARPPRGLAEKLFF	TGCAGTGCTAGACCCCCTCGGGGTTTGGCTGAAAAACTGTTTTTT	NA	TRBV20-1	TRBJ1-4	NA
CASSETRTNYGYTF	TGTGCCAGCAGTGAAACCAGGACTAACTATGGCTACACCTTC	NA	TRBV25-1	TRBJ1-2	few